This T cell receptor (beta chain) was obtained from a study of cytomegalovirus exposure and HLA in healthy donors. This table comes from immunoSEQ multiplex PCR, and its TCRdb copy is limited to in-frame clones, with some not included. This table holds about 160,000 clones, 96% found once. V was cut by 0 bases and J by 3 bases, with 15 bases left in between. This CDR3 is built from 16 residues. In germline, CDR1 is SGHAT, CDR2 FQNNGV. This clonotype was obtained from a woman aged 18-29 years in good health and CMV-seronegative. The sequenced material came from PBMCs. The V gene is TRBV11-2, the J gene TRBJ2-7; possible D gene TRBD2, 5 bases. CDR3 DNA: TGTGCCAGCAGCTTAGATTCTCGTGGACTTAACTACGAGCAGTACTTC. Protein sequence: CASSLDSRGLNYEQYF.